This TCR beta chain comes out of a study of Ad26.COV2.S vaccination and SARS-CoV-2 variants. Germline CDR1 is PRHDT and CDR2 is FYEKMQ (reference sequence). The length of the CDR3 is 11 residues. V was clipped by 5 bases and J by 7 bases, with 6 bases between them. Treatment specified: over 15 received Ad26.COV2.S at low or high dose, single or two shots; a few received placebo; per-sample allocation not given. Sampling was done on day 63 after the first vaccine or placebo injection. Profiled with immunoSEQ multiplex PCR; TCRdb holds only in-frame clones, not every one. The table has 380,000 or so clones, roughly 90% seen once. This clone was detected once.

The TCR originated in a person aged 18-65 years who received the Ad26.COV2.S COVID-19 vaccine or a placebo. Sequencing was performed on peripheral blood, taken in a trial of Ad26.COV2.S vaccine versus placebo. The chain uses TRBV13 and TRBJ2-1; D is ambiguous. CDR3 region: CASSRLNEQFF. CDR3 nucleotides: TGTGCCAGCAGCAGGCTTAATGAGCAGTTCTTC.